One TCR beta chain is described in this entry. Antigen unknown. The sample originates from a study of cytomegalovirus exposure and HLA in healthy donors. Study conclusions and caveats: It was assumed in the presence/absence analyses that sequencing depth was roughly uniform across donors.

Primers: 60 Vbeta forward and 13 Jbeta reverse. Profiled with immunoSEQ multiplex PCR; TCRdb holds only in-frame clones, not every one. Counted here are 50,000 or so clones, around 70% occurring once; the ten biggest clones make up around 10%. The receptor was derived from a woman aged 50 to 60 in good health and CMV-seronegative. The sample comprised PBMCs.

The CDR3 region is CASSNQRGLEQYF. In nucleotides, the CDR3 is TGTGCCAGCAGTAATCAGAGGGGGCTCGAGCAGTACTTC. The chain couples TRBV6-1 to TRBJ2-7; TRBD1 agrees at 7 bases. This CDR3 has 13 residues. V lost 5 bases and J lost 6; bases outside the gene matches: 7. The germline gives CDR1 MNHNS, CDR2 SASEGT.